This record concerns one TCR beta chain sequence. Its binding antigen is unknown. Base qualities are missing; no much larger clone stands one base away. Libraries were built with the immunoSEQ multiplex PCR assay. For the multiplex PCR, a mixture combining 60 forward primers for TCR Vbeta segments and 13 reverse primers for TCR Jbeta segments was used. A multiplex PCR assay on genomic DNA amplified the CDR3 region of rearranged TCR beta genes. The amplified TCR beta libraries were sequenced on the Illumina HiSeq System as 87-base-pair reads. Per the source publication's procedure: A later analysis counted approximately 84 million unique TCR beta chains across the 640 or so repertoires, and roughly 11 million of these chains were shared by at least two donors. To remove PCR and sequencing errors, raw reads were error-corrected and collapsed into unique sequences using a nearest-neighbor algorithm that merged closely related sequences. Alignment of CDR3 sequences to IMGT reference sequences was used to assign V, D and J gene segments. For a sequence to be retained, a match of at least six nucleotides to both a V gene segment and a J gene segment was required. A rearrangement was called productive if the CDR3 had no stop codons and remained in frame with V and J, and every other rearrangement was called non-productive. Following IMGT convention, CDR3 was defined as the stretch from the second conserved V-encoded cysteine up to the conserved J-encoded phenylalanine. The earlier analysis of about 590 of the donors excluded sequences that lacked an unambiguous match to a single V gene segment. In an earlier analysis of almost 600 of the donors, a V segment was called functional when productive rearrangements were above 56.7%, and segregating when the standard deviation between donors exceeded 5%. A statistical classification framework was developed to diagnose cytomegalovirus status using the catalog of TCR beta chain sequences. In a later analysis, TCR nucleotide sequences were compared against IMGT/GENE-DB human TR gene sequences so that V and J genes could be assigned. Using the TCRdist pipeline, a later analysis assigned CDR3 sequences along with most-parsimonious VDJ recombination scenarios. In a later analysis, each TCR beta chain was defined by its CDR3 amino acid sequence together with its V-gene family, and reads lacking a unique V-gene family were excluded. As a way to deal with suspected cross-contamination and a sequencing artifact, a later analysis dropped approximately 570 nucleotide sequences that were highly shared and had low generation probability. For each public chain, a later analysis derived a clonal expansion index from normalized ranks of inferred template counts within each repertoire. In a later analysis, generation probabilities were computed with a VDJ recombination model fitted to out-of-frame rearrangements, and the resulting probabilities were checked against IGoR. A later analysis scored TCR-TCR, TCR-HLA and TCR-CMV co-occurrence with hypergeometric tests, applying a repertoire-size bias correction to TCR pairs. In a later analysis, false discovery rates were estimated by permuting HLA or CMV assignments 20 times. In a later analysis, co-occurring TCRs were grouped using DBSCAN, with TCRdist sequence similarity added in when clustering inside HLA-allele-positive subsets. For co-occurrence clustering, repertoires with fewer than 30,000 or more than 120,000 public chains were excluded, along with five repertoires with anomalous nucleotide sharing. This immuneACCESS table, as held by TCRdb, lists in-frame sequences with V and J called but not all clones. Of the missing ones, under half trace to an unresolved V gene in checked studies; the others have no known cause. V, J and clone size are those of that table, while D and trimming were read from the DNA. Counted in this sample were 150,000 to 200,000 clones; 82% of them appeared once. The ten biggest clones cover approximately 1.4% of the sample.

This sample stems from a study of cytomegalovirus exposure and HLA in healthy donors (dated by TCRdb to about 2017). Looking at the study overall: An earlier analysis of some 500 of the donors reported about 290 Gb of sequence data and 120 million or so unique TCR beta sequences from approximately 180 million T cells. The study combined high-throughput TCR immunosequencing, statistical association of individual TCRs with disease status, and machine learning to predict cytomegalovirus infection status. The study aimed to test whether signatures of past pathogen exposure could be identified by cataloging public T cell receptors. On average, 235,054 unique TCR beta nucleotide sequences were sequenced per donor among a few hundred genotyped donors of the cohort, with 15% to 20% of those sequences being non-productive. Rather than using new phenotypic data, the later analysis identified candidate immune exposures from TCR beta sequences and from how often those sequences occurred across donors. An earlier analysis of approximately 640 of the donors applied high-throughput TCR beta sequencing to assess whether each TCR beta V gene segment acted as functional or pseudogenic. An early release that covered more than 550 HLA-typed donors contained about 300 gigabases of sequencing data and 75 million to 100 million unique TCR sequences. The number of typed donors differed by locus: about 620-640 for A, B, C, DRB1 and DQB1; 522 for DQA1; some 590 for DPA1; and approximately 450 for DPB1. Every discovery cohort repertoire had been produced on one sequencing platform. Both class I and class II loci were covered by HLA typing, at four-digit resolution. Of the approximately 400 genotyped donors, 65% to 90% were placed in the genetic ancestry cluster associated with self-reported Caucasian donors. A later analysis re-examined previously published TCR beta repertoires from hundreds of donors and added high-resolution HLA genotyping to investigate patterns of TCR occurrence. Donor age, sex, ethnicity and CMV serostatus were collected together with the repertoire data. A few DR-DQ haplotypes were handled as single units for association and clustering because linkage in the cohort was strong. Along with the roughly 670-subject first cohort, a separate validation cohort of around 110 different subjects was used. A later genetic analysis used genome-wide SNP genotypes for about 60% of the 666 donors, treating that subset as a discovery cohort. The T cell repertoires of 666 subjects were profiled by immunosequencing and related to cytomegalovirus serostatus. What the study reported, not specific to this receptor: The sequencing pipeline was judged likely to have produced a cluster of highly shared sequence variants as a technical artifact. A further reported finding was that TCR beta sequences accurately predicted the HLA-A and HLA-B alleles for most subjects in the first cohort. According to the authors, the approach could potentially be generalized to other disease states and immunological phenotypes. Because some donors lacked HLA typing at each locus, the association tests relied only on the typed subset. The earlier analysis of approximately 540 of the donors excluded 15 to 20 rarely observed V segments, including chromosome 9 orphons, because counts were too low. An association between a missense DCLRE1C variant and V-gene and J-gene trimming of TCR beta chains was found in a later genetic analysis and replicated in an independent cohort. The classifier was reported to diagnose cytomegalovirus status with high specificity and sensitivity in both the original and validation cohorts. A later genetic analysis reported fewer N-insertions in productive TCRs among donors in an Asian-associated ancestry cluster than the approximately 700-donor mean. The study listed 164 TCR beta chains as associated with cytomegalovirus. This cohort had only TCR beta chains sequenced, and the lack of alpha or paired-chain data limited which features could be detected. While some public TCRs were present in many individuals, most TCR sequences turned up only very rarely across donors. In a later analysis, around 17,000 TCR beta sequences were associated with specific HLA alleles at a false discovery rate of 0.05. Linkage disequilibrium might explain the correlated functional status among segregating V segments, but an unknown experimental factor could not be ruled out. According to a later analysis, most CMV-associated TCR beta chains appeared to be HLA-restricted, and the HLA associations seemed to be driven largely by CMV exposure. When HLA alleles, especially DR and DQ, strongly co-occurred, TCR associations were difficult to assign to individual alleles. In an earlier analysis of approximately 600 of the donors, most TCR beta V segments were observed in productive rearrangements about 87% or about 30% of the time, broadly matching IMGT annotations. In a later analysis, several top co-occurrence clusters were reported to appear linked to parvovirus B19, influenza, CMV and Epstein-Barr virus. According to a later analysis, TCR association rates differed among HLA loci, with DRB1 alleles showing the most associated TCRs and HLA-C alleles showing the fewest. The presence/absence analyses assumed that sequencing depth was roughly uniform across donors, and that assumption may not be true. In a later analysis, HLA-associated TCR beta chains showed more clonal expansion and lower generation probabilities than non-associated chains that were equally common. The only immune exposure information available for the cohort was CMV serostatus. Three of the identified cytomegalovirus-associated TCR beta chains were confirmed in vitro to be specific for cytomegalovirus antigens.

In total, approximately 610 healthy bone marrow donors made up the cohort. Cohort members were all nominally healthy when sampled, although unrecorded immune exposures were likely present. The donor was CMV seronegative and belonged to the group of roughly 330 seronegative cohort members. A peripheral blood sample was provided by each donor, and peripheral blood mononuclear cells were used for TCR beta sequencing. Genomic DNA was extracted from the blood cell samples with the Qiagen DNeasy Blood Extraction Kit. This TCR derives from a man aged 35 to 55 in good health and CMV-seronegative. The sequencing sample was made of PBMCs.

The CDR3 sequence is CASSLGLSAGAQETQYF. The bases are TGCGCCAGCAGCTTGGGGCTTTCGGCGGGGGCCCAAGAGACCCAGTACTTC. Recombination linked TRBV5-1 to TRBJ2-5; the D gene is perhaps TRBD2, on 7 matching bases. Based on the germline V gene, the CDR1 and CDR2 sequences are SGHRS and YFSETQ. Reading from cysteine to phenylalanine, the CDR3 counts 17 amino acids. Only the CDR3 part of the read is kept: 51 bases, read in frame from the first base. V sheds 0 bases and J sheds 1 base, leaving 16 bases between their ends.